The clone carrying this T cell receptor (beta chain) was picked up one time. With 3 bases removed from V and 3 bases from J, the gap between germline ends came to 14 bases. CDR1 is KGHSH and CDR2 is LQKENI in the germline V gene. CDR3 length: 15 amino acids. Here immunoSEQ multiplex PCR was the method, and the copy in TCRdb shows in-frame clones only, minus some. In the table there are more than 120,000 clones, about nine tenths of which are singletons. The data were taken from a study of control samples from healthy donors and cancer patients. The sequenced material came from blood. The gene calls are TRBV18 and TRBJ1-2; D is perhaps TRBD1 (6 bases). This sequence originates from a man aged 25 to 45 in good health. The CDR3 reads CASSPPRQDYYGYTF. The CDR3 coding sequence is TGTGCCAGCTCACCCCCGAGACAGGACTACTATGGCTACACCTTC. The whole variable domain, filled in from reference TRBV18 and TRBJ1-2, reads NAGVMQNPRHLVRRRGQEARLRCSPMKGHSHVYWYRQLPEEGLKFMVYLQKENIIDESGMPKERFSAEFPKEGPSILRIQQVVRGDSAAYFCASSPPRQDYYGYTFGSGTRLTVV.